This T cell receptor (beta chain) was sequenced for a study of spatial heterogeneity in lung cancer. The CDR3 is 16 amino acids. Germline assignment: CDR1 KGHSH and CDR2 LQKENI. With 4 bases clipped from V and 0 bases from J, the junction kept 8 bases outside the gene matches. This clonotype was picked up a small number of times. TCRdb processed the 5' RACE reads anew with MiXCR; each CDR3 protein has one entry. Of about 120,000 distinct CDR3 sequences in the sample, 12% are singletons; the top ten hold approximately 16%. The time point is: blood at routine non-recurrence follow-up after resection. Tumor, nontumor lung or frozen PBMC supplied whole RNA, sequenced without sorting.

The sequencing used PBMCs, collected at follow-up. The chain is built from TRBV18 and TRBJ2-7; 8 nucleotides match TRBD1. The receptor's source is a male donor with early-stage non-small cell lung cancer. The CDR3 sequence: CASSRGTGPSSYEQYF. The CDR3 DNA reads TGTGCCAGCTCACGAGGGACAGGCCCAAGCTCCTACGAGCAGTACTTC.